Presented here are 26 T cell receptor beta chains from one specimen sequenced in a study of sequential checkpoint blockade in melanoma. Stated treatment: randomized to nivolumab then ipilimumab (arm A) or the reverse (arm B). Assay used: immunoSEQ multiplex PCR; TCRdb lists only in-frame clones, some missing. Here the sample spans about 18,000 clones, about 69% being singletons. This specimen consisted of tumor tissue (inferred from file names), obtained from a patient given nivolumab and ipilimumab in sequence. The source of these receptors is a human donor with melanoma.

The chain combines TRBV18 with TRBJ2-7, with a weak D call TRBD1 (5 bases). The ends were cut back, 4 bases at V and 0 bases at J, with 10 bases in the middle. The CDR3 is 14 residues long. The germline CDR1 and CDR2 sequences are KGHSH and LQKENI. This CDR3 is CASSRQGNSYEQYF. CDR3 in DNA: TGTGCCAGCTCACGTCAGGGAAACTCCTACGAGCAGTACTTC.

Here the CDR3 DNA reads TGTGCCAGCATCAACGGGCTAGCGGGAGGGCCGATCAGAGAGACCCAGTACTTC. It translates to CASINGLAGGPIRETQYF. This chain joins TRBV6-8 and TRBJ2-5; 12 bases line up with TRBD2. Trimming took 7 bases from V and 4 from J; bases not matched to a gene: 16. The CDR3 totals 18 residues. Germline values: CDR1 MNHGY, CDR2 SAAAGT.

V is TRBV10-2 and J is TRBJ2-6; 7 bases are a match to TRBD1. The CDR3 has 15 amino acids. J gave up 2 bases and V 6 bases, and 4 bases lay outside the gene matches. CDR1 is WSHSY, CDR2 SAAADI, per germline. CDR3 DNA sequence: TGCGCCAGCAGCCCTGGACAGGCTGGGGCCAACGTCCTGACTTTC. As protein: CASSPGQAGANVLTF.

The genes are TRBV5-1 and TRBJ1-1; 7 nucleotides align to TRBD1. V gave up 4 bases and J gave up 5 bases; unmatched junction bases: 11. The CDR3 length is 15 residues. Per germline, CDR1 SGHRS and CDR2 YFSETQ. The CDR3 here is CASSLTTDRATEAFF. The DNA for the CDR3 is TGCGCCAGCAGCCTCACTACTGACAGGGCAACTGAAGCTTTCTTT.

V gene TRBV6-4 combines with J gene TRBJ1-6; tentatively, D is TRBD1 (6 bases). The CDR3 covers 15 residues. The V and J ends lost 5 bases and 10 bases respectively, with 18 bases between them. CDR1 MRHNA and CDR2 SNTAGT come from the germline V gene. The CDR3 DNA reads TGTGCCAGCAGTTCTCCGGGACACGAGCGGTCACCCCTCCACTTT. Protein product: CASSSPGHERSPLHF.

V and J are TRBV11-3 and TRBJ2-7; 8 bases map to TRBD2. The V and J ends lost 3 bases and 7 bases, in that order; junction bases with no gene match: 11. From germline, CDR1 is SGHNT and CDR2 YENEEA. The CDR3 has 15 amino acids. The CDR3 protein is CASSFDHAGGREQYF. DNA of the CDR3: TGTGCCAGCAGCTTCGACCACGCGGGAGGCCGGGAGCAGTACTTC. Combining the CDR3 with reference TRBV11-3 and TRBJ2-7 gives the whole variable domain EAGVVQSPRYKIIEKKQPVAFWCNPISGHNTLYWYLQNLGQGPELLIRYENEEAVDDSQLPKDRFSAERLKGVDSTLKIQPAELGDSAVYLCASSFDHAGGREQYFGPGTRLTVT.

V and J are TRBV4-1 and TRBJ2-7, with 11 bases identical to TRBD1. CDR1 MGHRA and CDR2 YSYEKL come from the germline V gene. Germline trimming cut 1 base from V and 0 bases from J; bases unmatched to any gene: 5. This CDR3 comprises 17 residues. The CDR3 DNA sequence: TGCGCCAGCAGCCAAGCCACTGGGACAGGGGGCTCCTACGAGCAGTACTTC. Residues: CASSQATGTGGSYEQYF.

V and J are TRBV6-8 and TRBJ2-1; tentative D call: TRBD2 (5 bases). V lost 5 bases, J lost 7 bases, and 15 bases lay in between. The germline gives CDR1 MNHGY, CDR2 SAAAGT. The CDR3 sequence is 14 residues long. CDR3 DNA: TGTGCCAGCAGTACGGGGAGTGGTATAAATGAGCAGTTCTTC. This encodes CASSTGSGINEQFF.

Points on this clone: One end of the junction varies from germline; a read error may be responsible. The chain carries TRBV28 and TRBJ1-5, with D perhaps TRBD1 (5 bases). This CDR3 contains 16 residues. Germline loops: CDR1 MDHEN, CDR2 SYDVKM. In DNA form, the CDR3 reads TGTGCCAGCAGTTTAGGGTTAAGGACAAGCAATCAGCCCCAGCTTTTT. This encodes CASSLGLRTSNQPQLF. Filled out from reference TRBV28 and TRBJ1-5, the complete variable domain reads DVKVTQSSRYLVKRTGEKVFLECVQDMDHENMFWYRQDPGLGLRLIYFSYDVKMKEKGDIPEGYSVSREKKERFSLILESASTNQTSMYLCASSLGLRTSNQPQLFGDGTRLSIL.

This chain connects TRBV6-8 to TRBJ2-7, with TRBD2 matching over 13 bases. Germline V lookup: CDR1 MNHGY, CDR2 SAAAGT. The CDR3 consists of 16 residues. The V segment lost 6 bases and the J segment 2 bases; nucleotides outside the gene matches: 7. CDR3 sequence (DNA): TGTGCCAGCAGCTCCCGGACTAGCGGGAGCACCTACGAGCAGTACTTC. It codes for CASSSRTSGSTYEQYF.

This clone was seen just once. The chain joins TRBV19 to TRBJ1-2, with a tentative D call TRBD1 (5 bases). Trimming removed 4 bases at V and 2 bases at J, with 11 bases between. The CDR3 contains 14 residues. Germline-derived CDR1 and CDR2 are LNHDA and SQIVND (reference sequence). As DNA, the CDR3 is TGTGCCAGTAGTAAAGACAGACTGAACTATGGCTACACCTTC. This translates into CASSKDRLNYGYTF.

The V call is TRBV28, the J call TRBJ1-2; D unclear. Germline assignment: CDR1 MDHEN and CDR2 SYDVKM. V dropped 5 bases and J dropped 8 bases, with 12 bases sitting between them. This CDR3 region has 12 residues. CDR3 in DNA: TGTGCCAGCAGTGGACCTCTCCCCGGCTACACCTTC. Its translation: CASSGPLPGYTF.

The chain links TRBV6-8 to TRBJ2-6, with D unresolved. CDR1 is MNHGY and CDR2 is SAAAGT in the germline V gene. The CDR3 runs to 15 residues. V gave up 6 bases and J gave up 2 bases, with 11 bases separating them. In DNA, the CDR3 is TGTGCCAGCAGGCGTAGTAGTCCTGGGGCCAACGTCCTGACTTTC. This gives the protein CASRRSSPGANVLTF.

V gene TRBV6-8 combines with J gene TRBJ2-5, with D possibly being TRBD1 or TRBD2 (6 bases each). This CDR3 spans 14 amino acids. CDR1 and CDR2 (germline): MNHGY, SAAAGT. V was cut by 5 bases and J by 5 bases, with 15 bases left in between. The CDR3: CASSQNSGAETQYF. As DNA, the CDR3 is TGTGCCAGCAGTCAAAACTCGGGGGCGGAGACCCAGTACTTC.

The V call is TRBV5-1, the J call TRBJ2-3; 11 positions match TRBD2. After removal of 0 bases from V and 1 base from J, the junction contained 13 bases not matched to a gene. Germline assignment: CDR1 SGHRS and CDR2 YFSETQ. The length of the CDR3 is 20 residues. The CDR3 coding sequence is TGCGCCAGCAGCTTGGGAGACGGAACCTTAGCGGGAGGGGGCACAGATACGCAGTATTTT. Translating it yields CASSLGDGTLAGGGTDTQYF.

This chain uses TRBV1 with TRBJ1-5; the table's D gene call, TRBD1, was not cross checked with the DNA. TRBV1 is a known pseudogene. The CDR3 has 16 residues. In nucleotides, the CDR3 is TGCGCCAGCAGCCACTCACAGGGGGCATTCAATCAGCCCCAGCATTTT. Its translation is CASSHSQGAFNQPQHF.

This clone was recorded a few times. The genes are TRBV5-1 and TRBJ2-7; 7 positions agree with TRBD1. Trimming took 4 bases from V and 3 from J; bases not matched to a gene: 7. The CDR3 extends over 14 amino acids. Germline V gene lookup returns CDR1 SGHRS and CDR2 YFSETQ. This CDR3 is CASSPDRAVYEQYF. CDR3 DNA: TGCGCCAGCAGCCCCGACAGGGCGGTCTACGAGCAGTACTTC.

J is TRBJ1-3 and V is TRBV28; TRBD1 matches at 7 bases. The CDR3 runs to 16 residues. The J segment lost 4 bases and the V segment lost 5 bases, leaving 11 bases of the junction unmatched. Germline V lookup: CDR1 MDHEN, CDR2 SYDVKM. The DNA for the CDR3 is TGTGCCAGCAGTGAAGGTCGCAGGGGGTCCGGAAACACCATATATTTT. This gives the protein CASSEGRRGSGNTIYF.

The chain couples TRBV29-1 to TRBJ1-3; D is ambiguous. Trimming cost V 1 base and J 1 base, with 2 bases left between them. Germline V gene data show CDR1 as SQVTM and CDR2 as ANQGSEA. The CDR3 sequence is 12 residues long. CDR3 residues: CSVEGSGNTIYF. The DNA of the CDR3 is TGCAGCGTTGAAGGGTCTGGAAACACCATATATTTT.

The chain employs TRBV6-7 and TRBJ2-1; 8 nucleotides align to TRBD1. TRBV6-7 is filed as an ORF, its function uncertain. After removal of 6 bases from V and 8 bases from J, the junction contained 9 bases not matched to a gene. CDR3 length: 14 amino acids. The CDR3 reads CASSRNQGADEQFF. The CDR3 DNA is TGTGCCAGCAGCCGAAATCAGGGGGCGGATGAGCAGTTCTTC.

The chain carries TRBV14 and TRBJ2-7; 10 bases match TRBD2. There are 18 residues in the CDR3. In germline, CDR1 is SGHDN, CDR2 FVKESK. V was pared by 3 bases and J by 2 bases, with 13 bases of the junction left unmatched. The DNA for the CDR3 is TGTGCCAGCAGCCACAAACTAGCGGGGCTTAATGGTGCCTACGAGCAGTACTTC. Residues: CASSHKLAGLNGAYEQYF.

This clone was recorded a few times. This rearrangement joins TRBV19 to TRBJ1-1; tentative D call: TRBD1 (6 bases). This CDR3 comprises 15 residues. Germline CDR1 LNHDA, CDR2 SQIVND (reference sequence). V lost 3 bases and J 4 bases, leaving 15 bases between the germline ends. The CDR3 is CASSMNRGLATEAFF. In DNA, the CDR3 is TGTGCCAGTAGTATGAATCGGGGGCTGGCCACTGAAGCTTTCTTT.

This chain joins TRBV28 and TRBJ2-2; no definite D call. Germline CDR1 MDHEN, CDR2 SYDVKM. Trimming pared 6 bases from V and 8 bases from J, leaving 16 bases between. This CDR3 has 14 residues. CDR3 sequence: CASSLERSLGELFF. In nucleotides, the CDR3 is TGTGCCAGCAGCCTAGAGAGATCGTTGGGGGAGCTGTTTTTT.

This chain links TRBV28 with TRBJ1-5; D gene uncertain. Germline assignment: CDR1 MDHEN and CDR2 SYDVKM. Trimming removed 2 bases at V and 0 bases at J, with 11 bases between. The CDR3 sequence is 16 residues long. The CDR3, as DNA: TGTGCCAGCAGTTTAGCATCCGGGTTTAGCAATCAGCCCCAGCATTTT. Its translation: CASSLASGFSNQPQHF.

The sample holds a few counts of this clone. The chain uses TRBV19 and TRBJ1-4, with D hard to call. The CDR3 covers 13 residues. CDR1 and CDR2 from the germline V gene are LNHDA and SQIVND (reference sequence). Trimming took off 5 bases at V and 7 bases at J, with 11 bases between the two ends. This chain's CDR3 is CASSPPPGEKLFF. CDR3 in DNA: TGTGCCAGTAGTCCCCCCCCGGGTGAAAAACTGTTTTTT.

The J gene is TRBJ1-1, the V gene TRBV6-8; D possibly corresponds to TRBD1 (6 bases). Germline V CDR1 and CDR2: MNHGY, SAAAGT. The CDR3 extends over 15 amino acids. V was trimmed by 8 bases and J by 2 bases, leaving 18 bases between them. For the CDR3, the DNA is TGTGCCAGCCGACCCTCACAGGGATACAACACTGAAGCTTTCTTT. Amino acids: CASRPSQGYNTEAFF.